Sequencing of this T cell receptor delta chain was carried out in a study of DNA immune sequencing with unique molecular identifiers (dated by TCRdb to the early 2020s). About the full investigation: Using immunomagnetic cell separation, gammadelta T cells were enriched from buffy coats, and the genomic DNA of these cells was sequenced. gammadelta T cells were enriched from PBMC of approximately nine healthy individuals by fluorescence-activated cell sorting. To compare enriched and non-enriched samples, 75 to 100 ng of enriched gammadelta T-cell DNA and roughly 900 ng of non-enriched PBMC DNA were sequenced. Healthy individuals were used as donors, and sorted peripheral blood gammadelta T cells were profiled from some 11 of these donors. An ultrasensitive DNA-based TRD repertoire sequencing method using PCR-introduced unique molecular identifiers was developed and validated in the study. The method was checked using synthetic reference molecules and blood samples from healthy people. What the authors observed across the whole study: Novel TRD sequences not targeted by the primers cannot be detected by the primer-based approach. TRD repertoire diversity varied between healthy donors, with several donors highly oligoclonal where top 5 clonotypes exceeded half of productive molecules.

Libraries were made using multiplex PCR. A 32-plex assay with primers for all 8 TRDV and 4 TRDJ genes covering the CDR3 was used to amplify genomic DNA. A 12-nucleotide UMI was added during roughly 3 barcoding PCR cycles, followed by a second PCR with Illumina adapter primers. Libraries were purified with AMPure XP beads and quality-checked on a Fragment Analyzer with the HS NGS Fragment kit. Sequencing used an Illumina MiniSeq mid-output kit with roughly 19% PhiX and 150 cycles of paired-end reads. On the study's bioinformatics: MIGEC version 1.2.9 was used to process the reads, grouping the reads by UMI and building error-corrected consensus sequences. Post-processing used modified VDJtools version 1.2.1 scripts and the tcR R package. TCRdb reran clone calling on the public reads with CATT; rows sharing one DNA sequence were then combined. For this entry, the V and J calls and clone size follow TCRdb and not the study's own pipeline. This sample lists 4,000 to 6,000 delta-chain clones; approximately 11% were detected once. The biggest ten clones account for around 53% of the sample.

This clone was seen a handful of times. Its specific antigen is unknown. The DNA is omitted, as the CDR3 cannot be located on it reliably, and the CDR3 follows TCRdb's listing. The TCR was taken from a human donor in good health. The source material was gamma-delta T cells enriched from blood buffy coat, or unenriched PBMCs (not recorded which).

The CDR3 loop reads CSVLLCSKRDGLQPGGFSDRLDKLIF. The J gene was not called, though the V gene is TRAV29/DV5; TRDD3 was called by the table and not checked on the DNA. CDR1 is given as NSMFDY and CDR2 as ISSIKDK, both from the germline V gene. Measured from the cysteine to the phenylalanine, the CDR3 is 26 residues long.